The source of this TCR beta chain is a study of identical twins. TCRdb redid the calling of the 5' RACE reads with MiXCR, one entry per CDR3 protein. The sample lists 600,000 to 850,000 distinct CDR3 sequences, 15% to 20% seen once, with over 10% in the top ten. This clonotype has more than one count but fewer than ten. The same data also went into a second study, on T cells expressing NK-cell markers.

The receptor was derived from a woman under 30 in good health. Sequencing was performed on PBMCs.

Here the CDR3 reads CASVQGSYEQYF. Here the CDR3 DNA reads TGTGCCAGCGTACAGGGGTCCTACGAGCAGTACTTC. V usage is TRBV25-1 and J usage is TRBJ2-7, with 7 bases fitting TRBD1. Germline trimming cut 8 bases from V and 1 base from J; bases unmatched to any gene: 2. Per the germline V gene, CDR1 is MGHDK and CDR2 is SYGVNS. This CDR3 is built from 12 residues.